This T cell receptor beta chain appears in the sequencing data of a study of blood T cell repertoires in COVID-19. The table came from immunoSEQ multiplex PCR; TCRdb's copy has only in-frame clones and leaves some out. Of about 310,000 clones in the sample, 89% were seen once. With regard to this clone: At one end the junction does not follow the germline gene, possibly because of a read error.

The germline CDR1 and CDR2 sequences are KGHSH and LQKENI. This CDR3 has 13 amino acids. V and J are TRBV18 and TRBJ1-1; 9 bases fit TRBD1. The sequencing sample was made of PBMCs or T cells enriched from blood (not recorded which). The origin of this receptor is a woman between 40 and 55 years old who had recovered from COVID-19. CDR3 sequence reads: CASSVGTGTGAFF. The CDR3 nucleotides are TGTGCCAGCTCAGTTGGGACAGGGACTGGAGCTTTCTTT.